The text below deals with one T cell receptor (beta chain). The entry originates in a study of T cell changes during pregnancy in multiple sclerosis. The germline V gene has CDR1 MNHEY and CDR2 SMNVEV (reference sequence). This CDR3 region has 16 residues. Trimming removed 8 bases from V and 5 bases from J; junction bases left unmatched: 14. The repertoire was sequenced with immunoSEQ multiplex PCR; TCRdb's copy has only in-frame clones and lacks some. Of over 85,000 clones listed, 90% are singletons. The sample consisted of peripheral blood, taken in the second trimester of pregnancy. The source is a female donor in good health, enrolled as a control in a pregnancy study. This chain links TRBV27 with TRBJ2-1, with 8 bases fitting TRBD2. As DNA, the CDR3 is TGTGCCAGCGGGAGATCTATGTTAGCGGGAAACAATGAGCAGTTCTTC. Translating gives CASGRSMLAGNNEQFF.